The TCR beta chain described here comes from a study of sequential checkpoint blockade in melanoma. Overall study context: Arm A got nivolumab then ipilimumab; arm B the reverse, 1:1. Both treatment sequences were followed by maintenance nivolumab.

About this clone itself: At one end the junction does not follow the germline gene, possibly because of a read error.

Sequencing was performed with immunoSEQ multiplex PCR; in TCRdb, only in-frame clones are kept and a portion is missing. The profile shows fewer than 30,000 clones, 83% of them singletons. Regarding treatment: randomized to nivolumab then ipilimumab (arm A) or the reverse (arm B). Live CD3+CD8+ CD19− CD56− cells were sorted from PBMCs. Germline assignment: CDR1 MGHRA and CDR2 YSYEKL. The CDR3 is made up of 14 amino acids. This clonotype originated in a human donor with melanoma. Sequenced material: CD8+ T cells sorted from blood (inferred from file names), taken from a patient given nivolumab and ipilimumab in sequence. The chain uses TRBV4-1 and TRBJ2-7; perhaps TRBD2 as D (5 bases). The CDR3 region is CASSQGPEAGEQYF. As DNA, the CDR3 is TGTGCCAGCAGCCAAGGACCCGAGGCGGGCGAGCAGTACTTC.